This TCR beta chain is from a study of OX40 agonist ivuxolimab in advanced cancers. Study-wide background: Partial response was recorded in three patients: one hepatocellular carcinoma and two cutaneous melanoma cases.

Using immunoSEQ multiplex PCR, the repertoire was profiled, and TCRdb retains in-frame clones only, with some absent. The sample consists of 50,000 to 65,000 clones, roughly 91% of them appearing once. This sample comprised CD4+ or CD8+ T cells sorted from blood, obtained in a trial of the OX40 agonist ivuxolimab. The TCR comes from an adult with an advanced solid tumor such as melanoma, head and neck, liver or kidney cancer.

CDR3 in DNA: TGCGCCAGCAGCCACTCGGGTTCAGCAGCGAGTTCTTCCTACGAGCAGTACTTC. It encodes CASSHSGSAASSSYEQYF. This sequence joins TRBV4-1 and TRBJ2-5; D is ambiguous. The end of the DNA fits TRBJ2-7 better, so the J call may be wrong. CDR3 size: 18 residues. CDR1 is MGHRA, CDR2 YSYEKL, per germline.